Below, 14 T cell receptor beta chains from the same sample are listed, as sequenced in a study of blood T cell repertoires in COVID-19. The protocol was immunoSEQ multiplex PCR, while the TCRdb copy is restricted to in-frame clones and leaves out a portion. The repertoire holds some 240,000 clones, with about four fifths as singletons. Sequenced: PBMCs or T cells enriched from blood (not recorded which). These receptors originate from a man over 45 who had recovered from COVID-19.

The chain employs TRBV10-1 and TRBJ2-5; the D gene is possibly TRBD2 (11 bases). The CDR3 loop spans 15 amino acids. Trimming pared 2 bases from V and 9 bases from J, leaving 19 bases between. Germline CDR1 is WNHNN and CDR2 is SYGVQD (reference sequence). The CDR3 sequence is CASSEGTSGQGAQYF. The CDR3 DNA sequence: TGCGCCAGCAGTGAGGGGACTAGCGGACAGGGGGCCCAGTACTTC.

CDR3 residues: CASSLDPGGLAGANVLTF. The CDR3 DNA follows: TGTGCCAGCAGCTTAGATCCAGGGGGTTTGGCTGGGGCCAACGTCCTGACTTTC. The V gene is TRBV7-2, the J gene TRBJ2-6; 7 bases line up with TRBD1. Germline V gene sequence: CDR1 SGHTA, CDR2 FQGNSA. The CDR3 covers 18 residues. J was trimmed by 2 bases and V by 1 base; bases with no gene match: 8. Variable domain in full (rest from reference TRBV7-2 and TRBJ2-6): GAGVSQSPSNKVTEKGKDVELRCDPISGHTALYWYRQSLGQGLEFLIYFQGNSAPDKSGLPSDRFSAERTGGSVSTLTIQRTQQEDSAVYLCASSLDPGGLAGANVLTFGAGSRLTVL.

The chain uses TRBV7-3 and TRBJ1-2, with D perhaps matching TRBD1 (6 bases). The CDR3 has 14 residues. V was pared by 5 bases and J by 0 bases, with 10 bases between. Germline-derived CDR1 and CDR2 are SGHTA and FQGTGA. The DNA of the CDR3 is TGTGCCAGCAGCCGGGACAACACTAACTATGGCTACACCTTC. This encodes CASSRDNTNYGYTF.

In this sample, this clone turned up a few times. The genes are TRBV6-5 and TRBJ1-2, with D perhaps matching TRBD1 (6 bases). Deletions cut 2 bases from V and 4 bases from J, with 8 bases between. Germline V gene data show CDR1 as MNHEY and CDR2 as SVGAGI. This CDR3 is 13 amino acids long. CDR3 nucleotide sequence: TGTGCCAGCAGTTACCGACAGGCCTATGGCTACACCTTC. Translated, it gives CASSYRQAYGYTF.

The chain has TRBV19 and TRBJ2-5; D gene unclear. This CDR3 region has 14 residues. Trimming left V 3 bases short and J 1 base short, with 9 bases between. Germline lookup yields CDR1 LNHDA and CDR2 SQIVND (reference sequence). The chain's CDR3 is CASSISIVQETQYF. The CDR3 DNA follows: TGTGCCAGTAGTATCTCGATAGTCCAAGAGACCCAGTACTTC. Full variable domain (remainder filled in from reference TRBV19 and TRBJ2-5): DGGITQSPKYLFRKEGQNVTLSCEQNLNHDAMYWYRQDPGQGLRLIYYSQIVNDFQKGDIAEGYSVSREKKESFPLTVTSAQKNPTAFYLCASSISIVQETQYFGPGTRLLVL.

This rearrangement joins TRBV29-1 to TRBJ2-3; maybe TRBD2 (5 bases). This CDR3 region has 17 residues. Trimming stripped 2 bases from V and 2 bases from J, with 20 bases between. CDR1 SQVTM and CDR2 ANQGSEA come from the germline V gene. Here the CDR3 reads CSVEYFSTRGYTDTQYF. The CDR3 bases are TGCAGCGTTGAATATTTTTCTACCCGGGGTTACACAGATACGCAGTATTTT.

The V gene is TRBV6-5, the J gene TRBJ1-2, with no clear D. CDR1 and CDR2 (germline): MNHEY, SVGAGI. This CDR3 comprises 13 residues. Deletions cut 6 bases from V and 8 bases from J, with 16 bases between. The CDR3 sequence: CASRRQEAGGYTF. The CDR3 DNA is TGTGCCAGCAGGCGCCAAGAGGCGGGAGGCTACACCTTC.

The CDR3 DNA sequence: TGTGCCAGCAGTTCCCCGACGGGACAGGGGGCAACTTACGAGCAGTACTTC. It encodes CASSSPTGQGATYEQYF. The V gene is TRBV28, the J gene TRBJ2-7, with TRBD1 matching over 12 bases. The germline V gene has CDR1 MDHEN and CDR2 SYDVKM. CDR3 length: 17 amino acids. Trimming at V came to 4 bases and at J to 4 bases, leaving 11 bases not matched to a gene.

The rearrangement links TRBV28 to TRBJ2-7, with 8 bases aligning to TRBD1. V trimming: 6 bases; J trimming: 2 bases; junction bases outside the gene matches: 0. This CDR3 spans 12 amino acids. In germline, CDR1 is MDHEN, CDR2 SYDVKM. Here the CDR3 reads CASRDRAYEQYF. The CDR3, as DNA: TGTGCCAGCAGGGACAGGGCCTACGAGCAGTACTTC.

This clone was counted between two and nine times. The chain links TRBV7-8 to TRBJ2-5; TRBD2 matches 8 bases. This CDR3 has 13 amino acids. J gave up 7 bases and V 4 bases, and 5 bases lay outside the gene matches. Germline CDR1 reads SGHVS; CDR2 reads FQNEAQ. The DNA of the CDR3 is TGTGCCAGCAGCTCCCGGGAGGGGGGGACCCAGTACTTC. Translated, it gives CASSSREGGTQYF.

V usage is TRBV7-8 and J usage is TRBJ2-2; weak D call: TRBD2 (6 bases). Trimming removed 0 bases at V and 7 bases at J, with 18 bases between. Germline V CDR1 and CDR2: SGHVS, FQNEAQ. This CDR3 is 17 amino acids long. CDR3 residues: CASSLAGGPGVVGELFF. The DNA of the CDR3 is TGTGCCAGCAGCTTAGCTGGAGGGCCGGGTGTGGTCGGGGAGCTGTTTTTT. Full variable domain (missing parts from reference TRBV7-8 and TRBJ2-2): GAGVSQSPRYKVAKRGQDVALRCDPISGHVSLFWYQQALGQGPEFLTYFQNEAQLDKSGLPSDRFFAERPEGSVSTLKIQRTQQEDSAVYLCASSLAGGPGVVGELFFGEGSRLTVL.

J is TRBJ1-2 and V is TRBV7-3; D is undetermined. Trimming removed 5 bases at V and 7 bases at J, with 14 bases between. Germline loops: CDR1 SGHTA, CDR2 FQGTGA. The CDR3 is 13 residues long. The CDR3 region has the DNA TGTGCCAGCAGCCGGTCCGATGGTGGTGGCTACACCTTC. This gives the protein CASSRSDGGGYTF. The full variable domain, with the rest looked up from reference TRBV7-3 and TRBJ1-2, is GAGVSQTPSNKVTEKGKYVELRCDPISGHTALYWYRQSLGQGPEFLIYFQGTGAADDSGLPNDRFFAVRPEGSVSTLKIQRTERGDSAVYLCASSRSDGGGYTFGSGTRLTVV.

This clone appeared a few times. This sequence joins TRBV4-1 and TRBJ1-2, with no clear D. V dropped 2 bases and J dropped 4 bases, with 14 bases sitting between them. The germline V gene has CDR1 MGHRA and CDR2 YSYEKL. This CDR3 region has 15 residues. In DNA form, the CDR3 reads TGCGCCAGCAGCCAACCCAGTTTTTCCTCCTATGGCTACACCTTC. Amino acids: CASSQPSFSSYGYTF.

The rearrangement joins TRBV19 to TRBJ2-4; 7 bases line up with TRBD1. Looked up from germline, CDR1 is LNHDA and CDR2 is SQIVND (reference sequence). This CDR3 region has 15 residues. With V trimmed by 6 bases and J by 0 bases, 5 bases remained unmatched. The CDR3: CASSPRGLAKNIQYF. DNA for the CDR3: TGTGCCAGTAGCCCAAGGGGGCTAGCCAAAAACATTCAGTACTTC. Complete variable domain (other parts from reference TRBV19 and TRBJ2-4): DGGITQSPKYLFRKEGQNVTLSCEQNLNHDAMYWYRQDPGQGLRLIYYSQIVNDFQKGDIAEGYSVSREKKESFPLTVTSAQKNPTAFYLCASSPRGLAKNIQYFGAGTRLSVL.